Below, 9 T cell receptor beta chains from the same sample are listed, as sequenced in a study of T cell responses to AZD1222 COVID-19 vaccine. Produced via immunoSEQ multiplex PCR; TCRdb's table is partial and in-frame only. The sample lists approximately 140,000 clones, about nine tenths occurring once. Specimen: peripheral blood, collected 28 days after the second AZD1222 dose. All receptors come from an adult who received the AZD1222 COVID-19 vaccine.

The chain combines TRBV13 with TRBJ2-7; D remains unclear. V lost 3 bases to trimming and J lost 6 bases, with 12 bases between them. The germline CDR1 and CDR2 sequences are PRHDT and FYEKMQ (reference sequence). The CDR3 has 13 residues. CDR3 protein: CASSLLYGAEQYF. The CDR3 coding sequence is TGTGCCAGCAGCTTGTTATATGGAGCCGAGCAGTACTTC. Combining the CDR3 with reference TRBV13 and TRBJ2-7 gives the whole variable domain AAGVIQSPRHLIKEKRETATLKCYPIPRHDTVYWYQQGPGQDPQFLISFYEKMQSDKGSIPDRFSAQQFSDYHSELNMSSLELGDSALYFCASSLLYGAEQYFGPGTRLTVT.

V gene TRBV25-1 combines with J gene TRBJ1-5; D unclear. Germline-derived CDR1 and CDR2 are MGHDK and SYGVNS. The CDR3 spans 12 residues. V dropped 2 bases and J dropped 3 bases, with 2 bases sitting between them. The CDR3 protein is CASSEPNQPQHF. As DNA, the CDR3 is TGTGCCAGCAGTGAACCCAATCAGCCCCAGCATTTT.

The V call is TRBV12-5, the J call TRBJ1-1; the D gene is possibly TRBD1 (6 bases). V lost 5 bases, J lost 0 bases, and 10 bases lay in between. Looked up from germline, CDR1 is LGHNT and CDR2 is FRNRAP. The CDR3 extends over 14 amino acids. The CDR3 DNA sequence: TGTGCTAGTGGTCCCAGGGGTATGAACACTGAAGCTTTCTTT. This sequence encodes CASGPRGMNTEAFF. Complete variable domain (other parts from reference TRBV12-5 and TRBJ1-1): DARVTQTPRHKVTEMGQEVTMRCQPILGHNTVFWYRQTMMQGLELLAYFRNRAPLDDSGMPKDRFSAEMPDATLATLKIQPSEPRDSAVYFCASGPRGMNTEAFFGQGTRLTVV.

DNA of the CDR3: TGTGCCAGCTCACCACCGGGGTGGGGCGAGGGGAATGAGCAGTTCTTC. Translating it yields CASSPPGWGEGNEQFF. The chain has TRBV18 and TRBJ2-1; D is tentatively TRBD1 or TRBD2 (5 bases each). Trimming left V 0 bases short and J 7 bases short, with 16 bases between. Germline V gene data show CDR1 as KGHSH and CDR2 as LQKENI. The CDR3 is made up of 16 amino acids. Variable domain in full (rest from reference TRBV18 and TRBJ2-1): NAGVMQNPRHLVRRRGQEARLRCSPMKGHSHVYWYRQLPEEGLKFMVYLQKENIIDESGMPKERFSAEFPKEGPSILRIQQVVRGDSAAYFCASSPPGWGEGNEQFFGPGTRLTVL.

V is TRBV4-1 and J is TRBJ2-5; D not certain. CDR3 length: 13 amino acids. Germline V gives CDR1 MGHRA, CDR2 YSYEKL. Trimming took off 1 base at V and 5 bases at J, with 8 bases between the two ends. This CDR3 reads CASSQGVRETQYF. The CDR3 DNA reads as TGCGCCAGCAGCCAAGGAGTCAGGGAGACCCAGTACTTC.

The chain combines TRBV24-1 with TRBJ2-7, with D tentatively TRBD2 (6 bases). CDR1 is KGHDR and CDR2 is SFDVKD in the germline V gene. Trimming cost V 3 bases and J 9 bases, with 11 bases left between them. This CDR3 spans 12 amino acids. The CDR3 region is CATSDAGRVQYF. DNA of the CDR3: TGTGCCACCAGTGATGCGGGGCGGGTGCAGTACTTC.

This clone was seen more than once but under ten times. The chain carries TRBV5-6 and TRBJ2-1; D unclear. Trimming removed 1 base at V and 8 bases at J, with 19 bases between. Germline V gene sequence: CDR1 SGHDT, CDR2 YYEEEE. The CDR3 extends over 16 amino acids. The CDR3 spells CASSLRLVGPSDEQFF. The CDR3, as DNA: TGTGCCAGCAGCTTGAGGTTAGTGGGTCCTTCGGATGAGCAGTTCTTC. The full variable domain, completed using reference TRBV5-6 and TRBJ2-1, is DAGVTQSPTHLIKTRGQQVTLRCSPKSGHDTVSWYQQALGQGPQFIFQYYEEEERQRGNFPDRFSGHQFPNYSSELNVNALLLGDSALYLCASSLRLVGPSDEQFFGPGTRLTVL.

This clone was detected once. The chain couples TRBV7-2 to TRBJ2-7; TRBD2 matches 9 bases. The germline V gene encodes CDR1 SGHTA and CDR2 FQGNSA. The V and J ends lost 1 base and 2 bases, in that order; junction bases with no gene match: 3. The CDR3 length is 15 residues. DNA for the CDR3: TGTGCCAGCAGCTTAGATGTAGCGGGGGCCTACGAGCAGTACTTC. The encoded protein is CASSLDVAGAYEQYF.

The CDR3: CASSPSIGSASYEQYF. CDR3 nucleotides: TGTGCCAGCAGCCCTTCTATAGGCTCAGCCTCCTACGAGCAGTACTTC. V usage is TRBV5-4 and J usage is TRBJ2-7; no clear D gene. This CDR3 has 16 amino acids. CDR1 is SGHNT, CDR2 YYREEE, per germline (reference sequence). The germline V and J ends were trimmed by 4 bases and 0 bases, with 17 bases remaining between them.